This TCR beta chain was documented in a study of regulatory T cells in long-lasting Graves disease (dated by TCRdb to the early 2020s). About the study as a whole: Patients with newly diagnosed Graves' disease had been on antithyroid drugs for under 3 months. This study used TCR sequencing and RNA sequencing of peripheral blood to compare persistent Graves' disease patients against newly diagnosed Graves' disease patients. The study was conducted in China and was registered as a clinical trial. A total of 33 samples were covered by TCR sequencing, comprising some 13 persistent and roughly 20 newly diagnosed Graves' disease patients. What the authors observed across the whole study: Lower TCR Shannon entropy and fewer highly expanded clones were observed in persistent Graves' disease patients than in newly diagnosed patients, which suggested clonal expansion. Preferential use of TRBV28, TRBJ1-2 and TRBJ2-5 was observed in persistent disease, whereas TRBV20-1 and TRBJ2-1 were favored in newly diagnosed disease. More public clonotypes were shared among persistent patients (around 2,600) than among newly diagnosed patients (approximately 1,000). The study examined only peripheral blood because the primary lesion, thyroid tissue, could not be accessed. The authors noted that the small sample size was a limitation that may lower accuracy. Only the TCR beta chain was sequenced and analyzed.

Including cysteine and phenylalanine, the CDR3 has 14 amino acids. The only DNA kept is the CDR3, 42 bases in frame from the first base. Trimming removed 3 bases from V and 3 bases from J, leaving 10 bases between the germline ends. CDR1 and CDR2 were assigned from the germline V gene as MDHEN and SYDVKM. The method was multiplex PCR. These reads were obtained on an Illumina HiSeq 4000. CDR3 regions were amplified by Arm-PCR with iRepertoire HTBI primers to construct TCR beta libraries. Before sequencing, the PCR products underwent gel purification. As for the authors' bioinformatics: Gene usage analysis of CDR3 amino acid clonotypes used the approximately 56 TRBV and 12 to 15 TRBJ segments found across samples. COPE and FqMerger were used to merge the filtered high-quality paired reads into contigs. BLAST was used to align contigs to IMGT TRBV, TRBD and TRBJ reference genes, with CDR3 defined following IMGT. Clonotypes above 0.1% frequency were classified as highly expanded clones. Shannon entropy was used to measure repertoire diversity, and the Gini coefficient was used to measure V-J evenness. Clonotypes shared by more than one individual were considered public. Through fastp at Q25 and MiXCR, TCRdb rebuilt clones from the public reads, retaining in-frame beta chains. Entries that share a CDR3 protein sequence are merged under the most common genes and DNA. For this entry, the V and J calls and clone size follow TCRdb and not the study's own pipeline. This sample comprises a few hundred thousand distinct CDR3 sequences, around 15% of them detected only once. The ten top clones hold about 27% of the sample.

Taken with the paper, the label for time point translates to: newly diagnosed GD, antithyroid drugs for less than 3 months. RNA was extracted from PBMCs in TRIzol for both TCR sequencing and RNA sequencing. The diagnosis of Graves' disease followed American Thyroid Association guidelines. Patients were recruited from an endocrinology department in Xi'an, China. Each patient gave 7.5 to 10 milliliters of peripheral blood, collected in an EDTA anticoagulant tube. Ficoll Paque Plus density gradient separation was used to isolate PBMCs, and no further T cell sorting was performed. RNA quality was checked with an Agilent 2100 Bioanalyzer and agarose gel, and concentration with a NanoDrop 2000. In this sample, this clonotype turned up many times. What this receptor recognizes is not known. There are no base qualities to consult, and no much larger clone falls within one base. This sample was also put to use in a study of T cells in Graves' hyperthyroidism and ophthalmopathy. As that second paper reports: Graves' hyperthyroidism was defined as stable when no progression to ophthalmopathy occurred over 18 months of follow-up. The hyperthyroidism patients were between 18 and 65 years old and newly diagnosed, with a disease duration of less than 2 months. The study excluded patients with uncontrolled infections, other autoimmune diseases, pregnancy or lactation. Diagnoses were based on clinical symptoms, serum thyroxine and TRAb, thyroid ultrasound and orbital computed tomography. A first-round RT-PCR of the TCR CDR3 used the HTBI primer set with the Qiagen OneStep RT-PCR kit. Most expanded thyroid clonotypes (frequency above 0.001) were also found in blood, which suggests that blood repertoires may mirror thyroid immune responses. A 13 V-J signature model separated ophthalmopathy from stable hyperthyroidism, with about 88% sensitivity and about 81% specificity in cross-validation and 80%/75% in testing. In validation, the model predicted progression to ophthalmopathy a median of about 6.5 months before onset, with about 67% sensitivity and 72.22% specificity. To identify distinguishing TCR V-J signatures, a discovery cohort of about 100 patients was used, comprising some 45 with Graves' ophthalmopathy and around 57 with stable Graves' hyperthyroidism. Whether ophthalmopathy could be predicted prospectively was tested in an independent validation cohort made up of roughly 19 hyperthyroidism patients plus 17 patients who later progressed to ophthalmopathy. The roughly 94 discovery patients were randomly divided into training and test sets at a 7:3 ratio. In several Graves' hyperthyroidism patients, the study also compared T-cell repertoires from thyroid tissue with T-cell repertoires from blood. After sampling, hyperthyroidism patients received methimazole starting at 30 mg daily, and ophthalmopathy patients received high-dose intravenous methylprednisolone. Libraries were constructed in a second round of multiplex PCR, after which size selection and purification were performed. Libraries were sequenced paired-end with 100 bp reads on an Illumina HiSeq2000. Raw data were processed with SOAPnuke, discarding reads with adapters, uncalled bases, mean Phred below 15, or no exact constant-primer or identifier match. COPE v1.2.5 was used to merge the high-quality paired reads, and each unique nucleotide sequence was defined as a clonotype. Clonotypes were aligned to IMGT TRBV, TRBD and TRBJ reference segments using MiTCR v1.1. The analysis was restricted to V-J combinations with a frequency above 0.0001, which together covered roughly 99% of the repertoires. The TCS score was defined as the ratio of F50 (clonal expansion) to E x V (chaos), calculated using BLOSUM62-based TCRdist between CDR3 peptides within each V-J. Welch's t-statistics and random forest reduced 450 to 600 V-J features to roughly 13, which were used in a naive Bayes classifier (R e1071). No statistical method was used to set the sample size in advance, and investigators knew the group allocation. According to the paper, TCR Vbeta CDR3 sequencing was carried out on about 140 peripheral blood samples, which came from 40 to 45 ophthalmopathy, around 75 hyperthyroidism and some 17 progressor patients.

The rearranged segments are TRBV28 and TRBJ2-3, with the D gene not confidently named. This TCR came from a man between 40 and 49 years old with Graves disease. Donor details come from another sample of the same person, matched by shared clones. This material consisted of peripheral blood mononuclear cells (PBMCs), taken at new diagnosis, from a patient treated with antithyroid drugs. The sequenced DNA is TGTGCCAGCAGTTTTGAAGAGTCTACAGATACGCAGTATTTT. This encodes CASSFEESTDTQYF.